This T cell receptor beta chain was sequenced for a study of shared clonotypes between healthy human individuals. CDR1 is SGHNT, CDR2 YYREEE, per germline (reference sequence). CDR3 length: 15 amino acids. With 6 bases clipped from V and 7 bases from J, the junction kept 16 bases outside the gene matches. As to this clone: Antigen unknown.

Original handling: Filtering was not the same, since immunoSEQ gave junction-only sequences without quality scores. The repertoire was sequenced with immunoSEQ multiplex PCR; TCRdb's copy has only in-frame clones and lacks some. The D gene and trimming were derived from the DNA, and the V and J assignments and clone size from that table. The table shows 2 million to 2.5 million clones, with roughly 92% occurring only once. Study-wide results and caveats: Expectations were that clonotype sharing among donors would be affected by sequencing depth. Even with large depth, rarefaction showed that sorted-subset sequencing was incomplete. The study generally estimated greater richness for naive than memory subsets.

The source is a man aged 18-30 years in good health. Some clones in this sample may be carry-over from other donors' samples. The sequencing input was naive CD4+ T cells from PBMCs. The subset was: CD45RA+ positively selected. V and J are TRBV5-4 and TRBJ2-7; TRBD2 matches 7 bases. This CDR3 reads CASTGSGGSSEEQYF. DNA for the CDR3: TGTGCCAGCACTGGGTCTGGCGGGAGTTCTGAAGAGCAGTACTTC.